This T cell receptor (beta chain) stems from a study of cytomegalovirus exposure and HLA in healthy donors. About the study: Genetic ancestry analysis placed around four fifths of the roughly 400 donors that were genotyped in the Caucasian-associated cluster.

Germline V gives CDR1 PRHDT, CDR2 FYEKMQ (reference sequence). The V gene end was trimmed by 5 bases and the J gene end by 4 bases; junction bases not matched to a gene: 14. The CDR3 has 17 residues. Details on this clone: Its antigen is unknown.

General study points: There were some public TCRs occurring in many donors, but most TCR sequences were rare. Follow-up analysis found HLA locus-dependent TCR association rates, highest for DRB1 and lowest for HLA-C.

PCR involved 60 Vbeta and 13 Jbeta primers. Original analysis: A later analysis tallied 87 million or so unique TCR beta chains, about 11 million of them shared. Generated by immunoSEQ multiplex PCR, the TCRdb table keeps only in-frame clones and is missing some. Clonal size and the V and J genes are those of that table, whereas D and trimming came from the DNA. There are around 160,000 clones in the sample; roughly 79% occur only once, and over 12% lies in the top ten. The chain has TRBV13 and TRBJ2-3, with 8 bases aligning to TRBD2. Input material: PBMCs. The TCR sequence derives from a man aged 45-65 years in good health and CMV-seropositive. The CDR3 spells CASSPNPGTSLADTQYF. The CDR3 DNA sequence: TGTGCCAGCAGCCCGAATCCAGGGACTAGTTTGGCAGATACGCAGTATTTT.